A selection of T cell receptor beta chains follows, all from one sample in a study of blood T cell repertoires in COVID-19. Profiled with immunoSEQ multiplex PCR; TCRdb holds only in-frame clones, not every one. The sample has approximately 190,000 clones; about 81% are singletons. Material for sequencing was peripheral blood. These receptors came from a woman in her sixties with COVID-19, enrolled during active disease. Both conserved end residues are part of each CDR3. D genes are given only for firm matches. The size field is filled for only some rows; it gives once, few, many or a size class.

NA TRBD2 TRBJ2-2 TRBV11-3 TGTGCCAGCAGCTTAAGGGGACTAGCGGGAGGGACCGGGGAGCTGTTTTTT CASSLRGLAGGTGELFF
NA NA TRBJ2-7 TRBV19 TGTGCCAGCTCGGGGACAACCTACGAGCAGTACTTC CASSGTTYEQYF
NA TRBD1 TRBJ2-3 TRBV4-1 TGCGCCAGCAGCCAAACCGGGACAGACAGCACAGATACGCAGTATTTT CASSQTGTDSTDTQYF
NA NA TRBJ2-5 TRBV28 TGTGCCAGCAGTCCCACAGGAACCGAAGAGACCCAGTACTTC CASSPTGTEETQYF
once TRBD1 TRBJ1-5 TRBV6-2/TRBV6-3 TGTGCCAGCAGTTACTCAGCAGGGGGGTTTAGCAATCAGCCCCAGCATTTT CASSYSAGGFSNQPQHF
NA NA TRBJ2-1 TRBV28 TGTGCCAGCAGTTTGGACAGACGCTCCTACAATGAGCAGTTCTTC CASSLDRRSYNEQFF
NA NA TRBJ2-1 TRBV3-1/TRBV3-2 TGTGCCAGCAGCCAAGTTAACTATGAGCAGTTCTTC CASSQVNYEQFF
few NA TRBJ1-2 TRBV7-6 TGTGCCAGCAGCTTATCGATTGGTATGAAGGACAGCGGTGGCTACACCTTC CASSLSIGMKDSGGYTF
few TRBD2 TRBJ2-3 TRBV7-8 TGTGCCAGCAGCTGGCTAGCGGGAGGTAGAACAGATACGCAGTATTTT CASSWLAGGRTDTQYF
once TRBD1 TRBJ1-6 TRBV18 TGTGCCAGCTCACAACAGGGGGGGTATAATTCACCCCTCCACTTT CASSQQGGYNSPLHF
NA NA TRBJ1-1 TRBV7-9 TGTGCCAGCAGCTTAAAAGGGGACACTGAAGCTTTCTTT CASSLKGDTEAFF
NA TRBD2 TRBJ2-2 TRBV2 TGTGCCAGCAGGAAAGGGACTAGCGGGGGGATCGGGCTCGGGGAGCTGTTTTTT CASRKGTSGGIGLGELFF
few TRBD2 TRBJ2-7 TRBV4-1 TGCGCCAGCAGCCCTATCAGACTAGCGGCACTGAAGTACTTC CASSPIRLAALKYF
NA TRBD1 TRBJ1-1 TRBV5-5 TGTGCCAGCAGCCGTTCAGGGGGGACAGGGGAAGCTTTCTTT CASSRSGGTGEAFF
NA NA TRBJ1-5 TRBV11-3 TGTGCCAGCAGCTTAACCGGGGGGGGGCGACAGCCCCAGCATTTT CASSLTGGGRQPQHF
NA TRBD1 TRBJ1-2 TRBV4-1 TGCGCCAGCAGCCAGGGACAGGGGGCCCCCTCCGACTATGGCTACACCTTC CASSQGQGAPSDYGYTF
NA NA TRBJ2-5 TRBV19 TGTGCCAGTAGTATGGCAGGGGCGAGGGAGACCCAGTACTTC CASSMAGARETQYF
NA NA TRBJ2-5 TRBV9 TGTGCCAGCAGCGTAGGACTAACGCAAGAGACCCAGTACTTC CASSVGLTQETQYF
NA TRBD1 TRBJ1-2 TRBV11-3 TGTGCCAGCAGCCCAAGCCGTCAGGGGGCGCGTGGCTACACCTTC CASSPSRQGARGYTF
NA TRBD1 TRBJ2-3 TRBV5-5 TGTGCCAGCAGCTCCGGGACAGGTGGTGGGTTT CASSSGTGGGF
few NA TRBJ1-5 TRBV5-6 TGTGCCAGCAGCACCTCGAGGGGGGGGGCGCAGGGTCAGCCCCAGCATTTT CASSTSRGGAQGQPQHF
NA TRBD1 TRBJ2-7 TRBV27 TGTGCCAGCAGTTTATCGACTCCGGGACAGGGAAACTACGAGCAGTACTTC CASSLSTPGQGNYEQYF
NA TRBD1 TRBJ2-2 TRBV7-2 TGTGCCAGCAGCTACAGGGGCAGGAACACCGGGGAGCTGTTTTTT CASSYRGRNTGELFF
NA NA TRBJ1-1 TRBV19 TGTGCCAGTAGTATGGGGGACACGAACACTGAAGCTTTCTTT CASSMGDTNTEAFF
NA NA TRBJ2-5 TRBV14 TGTGCCAGCAGCCAAGACGCATGGCCGGAGACCCAGTACTTC CASSQDAWPETQYF
few TRBD1 TRBJ1-2 TRBV18 TGTGCCAGCTCACCCACGACAGGGCCCTATGGCTACACCTTC CASSPTTGPYGYTF
NA TRBD2 TRBJ2-3 TRBV2 TGTGCCAGCAGTGGCAATGCGGGGGGCACAGATACGCAGTATTTT CASSGNAGGTDTQYF
once TRBD1 TRBJ2-1 TRBV9 TGTGCCAGCAGCTTCGGACAGGGAGAGTTCTTC CASSFGQGEFF
NA TRBD1 TRBJ1-1 TRBV2 TGTGCCAGCAGTGAAGGGGGACAGGTCCTCATGAACACTGAAGCTTTCTTT CASSEGGQVLMNTEAFF
NA NA TRBJ1-1 TRBV9 TGTGCCAGCAGCCAAGGAGGTTCACTAGGGAGTGAAGCTTTCTTT CASSQGGSLGSEAFF
NA NA TRBJ1-4 TRBV28 TGTGCCAGCAGGGAGGGGCGGGGGGATGAAAAACTGTTTTTT CASREGRGDEKLFF